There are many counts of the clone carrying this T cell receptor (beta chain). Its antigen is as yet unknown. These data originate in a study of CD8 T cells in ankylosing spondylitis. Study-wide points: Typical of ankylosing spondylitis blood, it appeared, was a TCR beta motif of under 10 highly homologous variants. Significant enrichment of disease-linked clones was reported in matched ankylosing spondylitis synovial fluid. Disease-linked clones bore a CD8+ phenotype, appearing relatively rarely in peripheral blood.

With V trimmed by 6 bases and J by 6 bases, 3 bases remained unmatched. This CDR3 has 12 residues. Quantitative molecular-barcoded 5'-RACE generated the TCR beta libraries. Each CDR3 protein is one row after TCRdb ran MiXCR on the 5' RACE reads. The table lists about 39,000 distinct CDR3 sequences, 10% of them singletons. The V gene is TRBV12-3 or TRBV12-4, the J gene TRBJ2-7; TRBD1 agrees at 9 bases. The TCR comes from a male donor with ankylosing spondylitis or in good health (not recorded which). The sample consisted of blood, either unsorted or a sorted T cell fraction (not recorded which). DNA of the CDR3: TGTGCCAGCAGGGGGACAGGGAGCGAGCAGTACTTC. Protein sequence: CASRGTGSEQYF.